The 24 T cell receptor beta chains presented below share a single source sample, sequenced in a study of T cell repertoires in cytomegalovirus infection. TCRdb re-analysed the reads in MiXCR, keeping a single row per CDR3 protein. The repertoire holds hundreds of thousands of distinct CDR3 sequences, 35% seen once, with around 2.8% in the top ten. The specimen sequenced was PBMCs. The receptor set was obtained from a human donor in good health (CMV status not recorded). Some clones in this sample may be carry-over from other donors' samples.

The chain's CDR3 is CASSDRGLGGYTF. The CDR3 nucleotides read TGTGCCAGCAGCGACAGGGGGCTCGGAGGCTACACCTTC. V and J are TRBV6-2 or TRBV6-3 and TRBJ1-2, with 10 bases fitting TRBD1. V was pared by 6 bases and J by 8 bases, with 6 bases of the junction left unmatched. This CDR3 contains 13 residues. The V gene's germline CDR1 is MNHEY and CDR2 SVGEGT.

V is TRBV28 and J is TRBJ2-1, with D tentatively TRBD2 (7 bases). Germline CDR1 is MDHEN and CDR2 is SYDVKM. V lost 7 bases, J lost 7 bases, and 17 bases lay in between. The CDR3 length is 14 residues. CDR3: CASKGGGQGNEQFF. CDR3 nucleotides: TGTGCCAGCAAGGGGGGGGGTCAGGGTAATGAGCAGTTCTTC.

In DNA form, the CDR3 reads TGTGCCAGCAGTTCTGGACACCCCATGGTCAATGAGCAGTTCTTC. Protein product: CASSSGHPMVNEQFF. The V and J genes are TRBV12-3 or TRBV12-4 and TRBJ2-1, with D possibly TRBD1 on 5 matching bases. The ends were cut back, 4 bases at V and 6 bases at J, with 16 bases in the middle. The CDR3 consists of 15 residues.

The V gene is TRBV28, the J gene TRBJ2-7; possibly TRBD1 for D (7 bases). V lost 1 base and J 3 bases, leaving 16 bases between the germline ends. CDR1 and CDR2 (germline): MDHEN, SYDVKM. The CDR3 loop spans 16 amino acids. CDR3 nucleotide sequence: TGTGCCAGCAGTTTATCAGACAGGGCCGGGGGCTACGAGCAGTACTTC. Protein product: CASSLSDRAGGYEQYF.

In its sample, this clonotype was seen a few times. This chain's CDR3 is CASSLAQGEQYF. CDR3 nucleotides: TGTGCCAGCAGTTTAGCGCAAGGCGAGCAGTACTTC. The chain carries TRBV12-3 or TRBV12-4 and TRBJ2-7; D not certain. This CDR3 has 12 amino acids. Between the trimmed V and J ends, which lost 0 bases and 6 bases, there was a span of 6 bases.

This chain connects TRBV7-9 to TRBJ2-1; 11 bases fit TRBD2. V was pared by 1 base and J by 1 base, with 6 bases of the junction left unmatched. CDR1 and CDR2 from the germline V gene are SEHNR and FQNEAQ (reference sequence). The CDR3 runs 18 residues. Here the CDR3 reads CASSLERGLAASYNEQFF. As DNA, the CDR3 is TGTGCCAGCAGCTTAGAGAGGGGACTAGCGGCTTCCTACAATGAGCAGTTCTTC.

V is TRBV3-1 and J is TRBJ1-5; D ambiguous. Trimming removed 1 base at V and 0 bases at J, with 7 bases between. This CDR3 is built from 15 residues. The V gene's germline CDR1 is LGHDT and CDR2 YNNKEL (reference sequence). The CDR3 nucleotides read TGTGCCAGCAGCCAAGTTGCGGGTAGCAATCAGCCCCAGCATTTT. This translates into CASSQVAGSNQPQHF.

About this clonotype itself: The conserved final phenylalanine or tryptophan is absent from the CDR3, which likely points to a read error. The CDR3 DNA follows: TGCAGCGTCGGGGGAGGAGGGAACCAAGAGACCCAGTACTTA. As protein: CSVGGGGNQETQYL. This rearrangement joins TRBV29-1 to TRBJ2-5; D may be TRBD2 (6 bases). Trimming shortened V by 6 bases and J by 0 bases, and 14 bases separated the two germline ends. Germline-derived CDR1 and CDR2 are SQVTM and ANQGSEA. CDR3 length equals 14 residues.

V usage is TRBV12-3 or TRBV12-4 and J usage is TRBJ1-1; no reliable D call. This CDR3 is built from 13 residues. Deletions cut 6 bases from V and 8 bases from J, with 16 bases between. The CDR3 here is CASSQGGAPEAFF. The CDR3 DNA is TGTGCCAGCAGCCAAGGTGGAGCACCCGAAGCTTTCTTT.

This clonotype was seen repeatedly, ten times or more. CDR3 bases: TGTGCCAGCAGGGACAGGGAGGGCTCACCCCTCCACTTT. Translated: CASRDREGSPLHF. The chain carries TRBV6-6 and TRBJ1-6, with 8 nucleotides matching TRBD1. The CDR3 has 13 amino acids. In germline, CDR1 is MNHNY, CDR2 SVGAGI (reference sequence). Trimming at V came to 6 bases and at J to 10 bases, leaving 5 bases not matched to a gene.

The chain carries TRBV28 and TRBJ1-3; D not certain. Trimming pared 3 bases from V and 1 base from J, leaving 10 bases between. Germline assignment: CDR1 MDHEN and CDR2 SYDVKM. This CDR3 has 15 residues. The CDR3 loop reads CASSFFSHSGNTIYF. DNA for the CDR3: TGTGCCAGCAGTTTCTTTTCTCATTCTGGAAACACCATATATTTT.

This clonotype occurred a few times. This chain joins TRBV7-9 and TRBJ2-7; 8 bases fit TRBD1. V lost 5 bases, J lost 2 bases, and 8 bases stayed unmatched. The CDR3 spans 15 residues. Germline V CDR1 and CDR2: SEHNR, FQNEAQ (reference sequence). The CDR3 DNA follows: TGTGCCAGCAGCCCCGAACAGGGGGACCCCTACGAGCAGTACTTC. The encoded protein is CASSPEQGDPYEQYF. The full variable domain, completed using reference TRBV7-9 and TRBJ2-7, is DTGVSQNPRHKITKRGQNVTFRCDPISEHNRLYWYRQTLGQGPEFLTYFQNEAQLEKSRLLSDRFSAERPKGSFSTLEIQRTEQGDSAMYLCASSPEQGDPYEQYFGPGTRLTVT.

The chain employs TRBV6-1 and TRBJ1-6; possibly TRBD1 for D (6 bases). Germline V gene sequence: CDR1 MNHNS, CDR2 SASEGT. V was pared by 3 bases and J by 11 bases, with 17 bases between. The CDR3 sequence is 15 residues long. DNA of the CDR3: TGTGCCAGCAGTGAGGGGACACGGCCCGTCGCACCCCTCCACTTT. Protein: CASSEGTRPVAPLHF.

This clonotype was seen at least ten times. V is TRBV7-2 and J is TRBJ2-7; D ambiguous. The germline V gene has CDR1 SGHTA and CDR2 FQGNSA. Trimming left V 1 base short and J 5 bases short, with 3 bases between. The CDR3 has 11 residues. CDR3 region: CASSLEDEQYF. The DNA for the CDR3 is TGTGCCAGCAGCTTAGAGGACGAGCAGTACTTC. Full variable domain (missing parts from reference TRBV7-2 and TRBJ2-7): GAGVSQSPSNKVTEKGKDVELRCDPISGHTALYWYRQSLGQGLEFLIYFQGNSAPDKSGLPSDRFSAERTGGSVSTLTIQRTQQEDSAVYLCASSLEDEQYFGPGTRLTVT.

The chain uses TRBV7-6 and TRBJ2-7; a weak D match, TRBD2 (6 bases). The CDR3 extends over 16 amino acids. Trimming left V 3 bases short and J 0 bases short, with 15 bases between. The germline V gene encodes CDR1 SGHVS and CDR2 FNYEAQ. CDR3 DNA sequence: TGTGCCAGCAGCTTGGAGGGACTTAAGTCCTCCTACGAGCAGTACTTC. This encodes CASSLEGLKSSYEQYF.

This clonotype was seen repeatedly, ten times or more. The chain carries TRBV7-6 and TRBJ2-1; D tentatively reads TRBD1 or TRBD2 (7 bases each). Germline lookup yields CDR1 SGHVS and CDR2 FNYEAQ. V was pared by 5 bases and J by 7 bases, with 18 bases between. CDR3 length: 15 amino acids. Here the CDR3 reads CASSQGGQVYNEQFF. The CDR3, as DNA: TGTGCCAGCAGCCAGGGGGGGCAGGTGTATAATGAGCAGTTCTTC.

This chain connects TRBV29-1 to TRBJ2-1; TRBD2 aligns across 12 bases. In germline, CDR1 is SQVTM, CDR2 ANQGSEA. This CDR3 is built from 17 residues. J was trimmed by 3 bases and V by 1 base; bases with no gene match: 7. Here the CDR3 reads CSVEGLAGDSYYNEQFF. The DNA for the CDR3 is TGCAGCGTTGAAGGACTAGCGGGGGACTCCTACTACAATGAGCAGTTCTTC.

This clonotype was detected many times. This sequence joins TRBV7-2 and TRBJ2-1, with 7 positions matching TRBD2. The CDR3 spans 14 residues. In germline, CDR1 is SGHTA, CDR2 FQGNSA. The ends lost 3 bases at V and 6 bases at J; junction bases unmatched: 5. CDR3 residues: CASSLTSLSNEQFF. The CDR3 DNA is TGTGCCAGCAGCTTGACTAGCCTGAGCAATGAGCAGTTCTTC.

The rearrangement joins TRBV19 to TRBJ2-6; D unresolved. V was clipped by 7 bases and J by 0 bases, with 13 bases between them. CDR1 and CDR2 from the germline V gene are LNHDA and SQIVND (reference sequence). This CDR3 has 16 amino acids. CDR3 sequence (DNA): TGTGCCAGTACAAACAGTTTTAGCTCTGGGGCCAACGTCCTGACTTTC. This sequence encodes CASTNSFSSGANVLTF.

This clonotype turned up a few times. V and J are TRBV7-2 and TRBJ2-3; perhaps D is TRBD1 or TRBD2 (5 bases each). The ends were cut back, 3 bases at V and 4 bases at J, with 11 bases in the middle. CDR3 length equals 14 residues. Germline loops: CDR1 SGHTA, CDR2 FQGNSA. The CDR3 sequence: CASSFWGSPDTQYF. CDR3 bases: TGTGCCAGCAGCTTCTGGGGGAGCCCAGATACGCAGTATTTT.

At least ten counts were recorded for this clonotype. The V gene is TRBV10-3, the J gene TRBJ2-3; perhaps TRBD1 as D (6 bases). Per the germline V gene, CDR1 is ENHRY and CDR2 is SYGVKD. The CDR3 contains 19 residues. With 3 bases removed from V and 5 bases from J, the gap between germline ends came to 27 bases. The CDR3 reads CAISDGRIRDTNRVDTQYF. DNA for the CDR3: TGTGCCATCAGTGACGGACGAATCCGGGACACCAATCGGGTAGATACGCAGTATTTT.

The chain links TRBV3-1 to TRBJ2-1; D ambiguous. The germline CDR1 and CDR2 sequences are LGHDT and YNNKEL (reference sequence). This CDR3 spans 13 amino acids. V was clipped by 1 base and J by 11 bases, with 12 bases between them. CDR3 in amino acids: CASSQAVRDKQFF. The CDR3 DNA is TGTGCCAGCAGCCAAGCGGTAAGAGATAAGCAGTTCTTC.

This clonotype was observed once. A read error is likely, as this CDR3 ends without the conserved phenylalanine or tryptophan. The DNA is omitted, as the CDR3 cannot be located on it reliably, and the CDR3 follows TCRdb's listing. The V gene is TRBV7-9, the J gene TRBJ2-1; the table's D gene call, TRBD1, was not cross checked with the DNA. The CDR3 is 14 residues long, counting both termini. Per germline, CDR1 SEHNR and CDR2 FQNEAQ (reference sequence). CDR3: CASRPPAVPNEQLL.

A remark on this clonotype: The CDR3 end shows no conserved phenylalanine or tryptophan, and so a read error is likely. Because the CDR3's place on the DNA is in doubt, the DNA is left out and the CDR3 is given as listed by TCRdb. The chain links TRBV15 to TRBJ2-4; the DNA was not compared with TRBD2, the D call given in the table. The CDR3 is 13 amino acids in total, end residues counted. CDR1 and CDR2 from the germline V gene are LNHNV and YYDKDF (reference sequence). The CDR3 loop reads CATTREGENIKYC.